This T cell receptor beta chain comes out of a study of blood T cell repertoires in COVID-19. Study information: The samples span acute and convalescent COVID-19 from the United States, Italy and Spain.

The CDR3 length is 14 residues. The germline gives CDR1 MNHEY, CDR2 SVGAGI. The ends were cut back, 6 bases at V and 2 bases at J, with 11 bases in the middle. Per the authors' pipeline: The assay estimated nucleated cells by amplifying reference gene primers. Profiled with immunoSEQ multiplex PCR; TCRdb holds only in-frame clones, not every one. That table supplies the V and J calls and clone size; D and trimming were determined from the DNA. The sample records 140,000 to 150,000 clones, approximately 86% being singletons. Sequenced material: peripheral blood. The receptor's source is a woman aged 40 to 55 with active or convalescent COVID-19. The V and J genes are TRBV6-5 and TRBJ1-5; D perhaps matches TRBD1 (6 bases). The CDR3 DNA reads TGTGCCAGCAGCCGCAGACAGGGCAATCAGCCCCAGCATTTT. Protein: CASSRRQGNQPQHF.